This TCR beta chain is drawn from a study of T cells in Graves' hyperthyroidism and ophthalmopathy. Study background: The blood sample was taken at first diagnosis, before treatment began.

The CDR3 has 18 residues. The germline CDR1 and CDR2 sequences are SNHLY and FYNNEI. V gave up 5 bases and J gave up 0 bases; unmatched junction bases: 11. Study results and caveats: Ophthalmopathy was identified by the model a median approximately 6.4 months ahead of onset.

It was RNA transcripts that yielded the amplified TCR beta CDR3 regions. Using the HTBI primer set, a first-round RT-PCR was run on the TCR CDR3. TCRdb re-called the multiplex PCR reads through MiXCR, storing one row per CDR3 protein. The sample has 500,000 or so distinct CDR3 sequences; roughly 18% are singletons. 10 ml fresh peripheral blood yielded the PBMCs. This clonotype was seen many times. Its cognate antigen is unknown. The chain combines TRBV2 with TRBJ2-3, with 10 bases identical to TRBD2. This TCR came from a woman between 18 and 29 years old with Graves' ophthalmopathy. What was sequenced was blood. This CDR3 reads CASSRLGTSVTSTDTQYF. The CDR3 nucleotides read TGTGCCAGCAGTAGACTAGGGACTAGCGTAACTAGCACAGATACGCAGTATTTT.